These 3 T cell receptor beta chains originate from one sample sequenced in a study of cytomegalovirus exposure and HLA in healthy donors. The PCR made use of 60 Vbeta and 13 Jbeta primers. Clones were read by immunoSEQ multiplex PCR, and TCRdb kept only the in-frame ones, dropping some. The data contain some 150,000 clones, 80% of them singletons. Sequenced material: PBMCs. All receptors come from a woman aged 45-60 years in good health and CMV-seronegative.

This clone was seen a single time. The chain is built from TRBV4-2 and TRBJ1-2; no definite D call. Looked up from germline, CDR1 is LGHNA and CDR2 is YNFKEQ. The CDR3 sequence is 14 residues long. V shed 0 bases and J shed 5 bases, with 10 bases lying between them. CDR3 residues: CASSQDSGSYGYTF. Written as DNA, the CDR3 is TGTGCCAGCAGCCAAGATTCTGGCAGTTATGGCTACACCTTC.

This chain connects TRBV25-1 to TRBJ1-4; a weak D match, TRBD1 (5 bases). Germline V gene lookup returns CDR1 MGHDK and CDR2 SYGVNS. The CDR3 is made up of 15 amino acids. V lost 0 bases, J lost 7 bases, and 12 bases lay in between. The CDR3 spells CASSEYRGGGEKLFF. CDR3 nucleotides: TGTGCCAGCAGTGAATATCGGGGGGGTGGTGAAAAACTGTTTTTT.

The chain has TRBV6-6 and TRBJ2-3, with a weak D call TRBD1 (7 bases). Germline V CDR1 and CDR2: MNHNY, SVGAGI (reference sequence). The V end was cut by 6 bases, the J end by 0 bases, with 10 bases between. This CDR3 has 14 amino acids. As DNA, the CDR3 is TGTGCCAGCAGGCGGGACAGCAGCACAGATACGCAGTATTTT. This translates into CASRRDSSTDTQYF.